These 14 T cell receptor beta chains were sequenced from one sample in a study of blood T cell repertoires in COVID-19. Sequencing was performed with immunoSEQ multiplex PCR; in TCRdb, only in-frame clones are kept and a portion is missing. The table has hundreds of thousands of clones, roughly 88% seen once. The specimen sequenced was PBMCs or T cells enriched from blood (not recorded which). Source of these receptors: a woman younger than 35 who had been exposed to COVID-19.

J is TRBJ2-1 and V is TRBV5-4, with D possibly being TRBD2 (6 bases). V gave up 1 base and J gave up 0 bases, with 11 bases separating them. The CDR3 loop spans 16 amino acids. The V gene's germline CDR1 is SGHNT and CDR2 YYREEE (reference sequence). CDR3 DNA: TGTGCCAGCAGCTTGTCTAGCGCGAGCTCCTACAATGAGCAGTTCTTC. Translation: CASSLSSASSYNEQFF. The variable domain in full, with the rest retrieved from reference TRBV5-4 and TRBJ2-1, is ETGVTQSPTHLIKTRGQQVTLRCSSQSGHNTVSWYQQALGQGPQFIFQYYREEENGRGNFPPRFSGLQFPNYSSELNVNALELDDSALYLCASSLSSASSYNEQFFGPGTRLTVL.

This chain links TRBV4-3 with TRBJ1-2; 8 bases match TRBD1. Germline CDR1 is LGHNA and CDR2 is YSLEER. The CDR3 contains 15 residues. J was trimmed by 4 bases and V by 1 base; bases with no gene match: 5. The CDR3 protein is CASSQGTGMRYGYTF. In DNA form, the CDR3 reads TGCGCCAGCAGCCAAGGGACAGGGATGCGCTATGGCTACACCTTC.

This chain links TRBV5-4 with TRBJ2-7; 8 bases agree with TRBD1. Trimming cost V 4 bases and J 7 bases; bases outside gene matches: 7. The CDR3 totals 13 residues. CDR1 and CDR2 from the germline V gene are SGHNT and YYREEE (reference sequence). CDR3 protein: CASSVAGGAEQYF. DNA of the CDR3: TGTGCCAGCAGCGTAGCAGGGGGCGCGGAGCAGTACTTC.

The chain couples TRBV7-2 to TRBJ2-1; 15 bases are shared with TRBD2. CDR3 size: 16 residues. Trimming removed 5 bases from V and 8 bases from J; junction bases left unmatched: 7. Germline CDR1 SGHTA, CDR2 FQGNSA. The CDR3 DNA is TGTGCCAGCAGCCCACAGGGACTAGCGGGAGGATATGAGCAGTTCTTC. It is translated as CASSPQGLAGGYEQFF.

In its sample, this clone was seen a few times. The rearrangement joins TRBV18 to TRBJ1-1; D is unresolved. This CDR3 region has 15 residues. Germline CDR1 and CDR2: KGHSH and LQKENI. Deletions cut 2 bases from V and 4 bases from J, with 14 bases between. CDR3 loop: CASSPTTGSSTEAFF. The DNA for the CDR3 is TGTGCCAGCTCACCAACCACGGGGTCGAGCACTGAAGCTTTCTTT.

The chain has TRBV10-3 and TRBJ1-1, with 12 bases aligning to TRBD1. The CDR3 runs 13 residues. Trimming at V came to 6 bases and at J to 5 bases, leaving 1 base not matched to a gene. Germline-derived CDR1 and CDR2 are ENHRY and SYGVKD. The CDR3 region has the DNA TGTGCCATCAGGGGACAGGGGGCAACTGAAGCTTTCTTT. Its translation is CAIRGQGATEAFF.

This clone was recorded only once. V gene TRBV2 combines with J gene TRBJ2-3, with 12 bases aligning to TRBD2. V dropped 6 bases and J dropped 6; count of bases not matched to a gene: 10. There are 16 residues in the CDR3. In germline, CDR1 is SNHLY, CDR2 FYNNEI. The CDR3 sequence: CASRRLAGAGRDTQYF. CDR3 in DNA: TGTGCCAGCAGGCGACTAGCGGGGGCCGGTAGGGATACGCAGTATTTT.

This clone was detected only once. The chain uses TRBV4-1 and TRBJ2-1; D is perhaps TRBD2 (6 bases). The germline V gene encodes CDR1 MGHRA and CDR2 YSYEKL. CDR3 length: 16 residues. Trimming pared 7 bases from V and 6 bases from J, leaving 22 bases between. CDR3 sequence (DNA): TGCGCCAGCACCGCCTCGACTAGTACGGTGTTCAATGAGCAGTTCTTC. This sequence encodes CASTASTSTVFNEQFF.

The CDR3 loop is CASSPKTSGRPQETQYF. DNA of the CDR3: TGTGCCAGCTCACCTAAGACTAGCGGGAGGCCCCAAGAGACCCAGTACTTC. The chain is built from TRBV18 and TRBJ2-5; 13 bases are a match to TRBD2. The CDR3 has 17 amino acids. V trimming: 3 bases; J trimming: 1 base; junction bases outside the gene matches: 5. Germline-derived CDR1 and CDR2 are KGHSH and LQKENI.

The chain employs TRBV19 and TRBJ2-2, with 13 bases aligning to TRBD2. This CDR3 is built from 16 residues. Germline values: CDR1 LNHDA, CDR2 SQIVND (reference sequence). The J segment lost 6 bases and the V segment lost 4 bases, leaving 5 bases of the junction unmatched. The CDR3 DNA reads TGTGCCAGTAGTAGACTAGCGGGGGGAATCTCCGGGGAGCTGTTTTTT. Translation gives CASSRLAGGISGELFF. Full variable domain (missing parts from reference TRBV19 and TRBJ2-2): DGGITQSPKYLFRKEGQNVTLSCEQNLNHDAMYWYRQDPGQGLRLIYYSQIVNDFQKGDIAEGYSVSREKKESFPLTVTSAQKNPTAFYLCASSRLAGGISGELFFGEGSRLTVL.

This rearrangement joins TRBV2 to TRBJ2-1; tentatively, D is TRBD2 (5 bases). The V end lost 8 bases, the J end lost 8 bases, and 13 bases lay between the germline ends. Germline loops: CDR1 SNHLY, CDR2 FYNNEI. CDR3 size: 12 residues. CDR3 sequence reads: CASPREGDEQFF. In DNA form, the CDR3 reads TGTGCCAGCCCCCGTGAGGGCGATGAGCAGTTCTTC.

The V and J genes are TRBV15 and TRBJ1-1, with 8 bases that match TRBD1. Germline-derived CDR1 and CDR2 are LNHNV and YYDKDF (reference sequence). This CDR3 has 13 residues. J was trimmed by 2 bases and V by 9 bases; bases with no gene match: 5. Here the CDR3 DNA reads TGTGCCACGCGGACAGGGAGTAACACTGAAGCTTTCTTT. Translating it yields CATRTGSNTEAFF.

In this sample, this clone turned up once. This chain uses TRBV12-3 or TRBV12-4 with TRBJ2-5; TRBD1 is a possible D gene (6 bases). Trimming removed 4 bases at V and 4 bases at J, with 10 bases between. The CDR3 extends over 13 amino acids. The CDR3 loop is CASSSTGPETQYF. The CDR3 region has the DNA TGTGCCAGCAGTTCGACAGGACCAGAGACCCAGTACTTC.

This chain's CDR3 is CASSPGATNEKLFF. CDR3 coding DNA: TGCGCCAGCAGCCCCGGGGCAACTAATGAAAAACTGTTTTTT. This rearrangement joins TRBV5-1 to TRBJ1-4, with D unresolved. CDR1 is SGHRS, CDR2 YFSETQ, per germline. The CDR3 loop spans 14 amino acids. Trimming cost V 4 bases and J 0 bases, with 7 bases left between them. The whole variable domain, filled in from reference TRBV5-1 and TRBJ1-4, reads KAGVTQTPRYLIKTRGQQVTLSCSPISGHRSVSWYQQTPGQGLQFLFEYFSETQRNKGNFPGRFSGRQFSNSRSEMNVSTLELGDSALYLCASSPGATNEKLFFGSGTQLSVL.